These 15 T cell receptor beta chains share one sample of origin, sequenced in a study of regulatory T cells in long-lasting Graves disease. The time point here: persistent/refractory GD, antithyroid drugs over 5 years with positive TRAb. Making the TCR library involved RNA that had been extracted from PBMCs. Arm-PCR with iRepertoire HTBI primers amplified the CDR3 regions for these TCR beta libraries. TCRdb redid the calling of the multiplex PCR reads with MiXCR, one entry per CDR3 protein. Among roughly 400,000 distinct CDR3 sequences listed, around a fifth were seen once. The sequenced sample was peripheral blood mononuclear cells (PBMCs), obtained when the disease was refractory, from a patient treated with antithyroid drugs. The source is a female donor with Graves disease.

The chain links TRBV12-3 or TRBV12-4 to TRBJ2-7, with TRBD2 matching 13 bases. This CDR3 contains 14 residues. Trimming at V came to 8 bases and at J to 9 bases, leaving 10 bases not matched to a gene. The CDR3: CASGATSGRLGQYF. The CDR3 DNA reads TGTGCCAGCGGAGCGACTAGCGGGAGGCTGGGGCAGTACTTC.

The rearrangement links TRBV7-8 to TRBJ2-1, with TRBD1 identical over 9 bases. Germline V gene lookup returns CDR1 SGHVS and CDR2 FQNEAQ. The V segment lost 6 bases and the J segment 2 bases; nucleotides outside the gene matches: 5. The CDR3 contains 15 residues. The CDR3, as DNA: TGTGCCAGCAGGGCGGGACAGGGAGCCTACAATGAGCAGTTCTTC. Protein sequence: CASRAGQGAYNEQFF.

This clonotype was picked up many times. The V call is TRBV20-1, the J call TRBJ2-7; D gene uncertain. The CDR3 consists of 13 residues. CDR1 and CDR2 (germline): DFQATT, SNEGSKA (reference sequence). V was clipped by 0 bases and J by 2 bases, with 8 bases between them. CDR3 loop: CSARDRSPYEQYF. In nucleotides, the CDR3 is TGCAGTGCTAGAGACCGGAGCCCCTACGAGCAGTACTTC.

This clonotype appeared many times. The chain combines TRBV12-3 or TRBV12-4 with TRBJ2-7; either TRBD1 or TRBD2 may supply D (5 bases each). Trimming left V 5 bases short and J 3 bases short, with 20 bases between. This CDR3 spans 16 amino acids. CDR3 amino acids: CASSLFNRGEGYEQYF. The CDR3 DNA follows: TGTGCCAGCAGTCTCTTTAATAGGGGAGAGGGCTACGAGCAGTACTTC.

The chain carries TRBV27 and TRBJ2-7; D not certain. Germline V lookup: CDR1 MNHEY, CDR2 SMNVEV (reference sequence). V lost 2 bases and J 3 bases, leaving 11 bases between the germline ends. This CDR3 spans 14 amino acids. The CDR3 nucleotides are TGTGCCAGCAGTTTAGATGCACCCAGCTACGAGCAGTACTTC. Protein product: CASSLDAPSYEQYF.

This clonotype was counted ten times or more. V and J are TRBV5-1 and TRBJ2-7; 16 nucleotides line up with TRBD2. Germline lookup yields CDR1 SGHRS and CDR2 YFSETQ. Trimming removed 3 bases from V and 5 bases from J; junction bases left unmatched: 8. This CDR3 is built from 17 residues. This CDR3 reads CASSSQKGTSGRDEQYF. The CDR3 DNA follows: TGCGCCAGCAGCTCACAAAAAGGGACTAGCGGGAGGGACGAGCAGTACTTC.

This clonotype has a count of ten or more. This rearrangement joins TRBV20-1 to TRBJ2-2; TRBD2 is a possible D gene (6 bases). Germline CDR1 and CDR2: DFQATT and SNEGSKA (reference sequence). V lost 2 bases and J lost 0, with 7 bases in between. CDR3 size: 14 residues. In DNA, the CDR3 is TGCAGTGCTAGAAGGGAGGCGAACACCGGGGAGCTGTTTTTT. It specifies CSARREANTGELFF.

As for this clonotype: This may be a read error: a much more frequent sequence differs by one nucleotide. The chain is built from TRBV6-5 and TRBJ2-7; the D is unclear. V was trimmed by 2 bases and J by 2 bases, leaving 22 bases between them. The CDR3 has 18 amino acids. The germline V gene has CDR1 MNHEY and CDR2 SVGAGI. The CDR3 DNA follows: TGTGCCAGCAGTTACGGTTCCCTAGTGGGTCTTACGACCTACGAGCAGTACTTC. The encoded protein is CASSYGSLVGLTTYEQYF.

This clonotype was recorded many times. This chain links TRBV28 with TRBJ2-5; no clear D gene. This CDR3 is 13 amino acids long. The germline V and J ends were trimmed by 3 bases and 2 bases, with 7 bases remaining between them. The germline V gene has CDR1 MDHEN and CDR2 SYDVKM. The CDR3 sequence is CASSLVLQETQYF. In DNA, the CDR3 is TGTGCCAGCAGTTTGGTACTACAAGAGACCCAGTACTTC. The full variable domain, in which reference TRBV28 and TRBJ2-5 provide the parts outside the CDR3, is DVKVTQSSRYLVKRTGEKVFLECVQDMDHENMFWYRQDPGLGLRLIYFSYDVKMKEKGDIPEGYSVSREKKERFSLILESASTNQTSMYLCASSLVLQETQYFGPGTRLLVL.

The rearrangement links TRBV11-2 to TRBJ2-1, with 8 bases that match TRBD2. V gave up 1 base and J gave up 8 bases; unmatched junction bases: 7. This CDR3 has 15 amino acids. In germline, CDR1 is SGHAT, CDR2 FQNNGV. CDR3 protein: CASSLAGLVYHEQFF. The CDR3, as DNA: TGTGCCAGCAGCTTAGCGGGACTAGTTTACCATGAGCAGTTCTTC. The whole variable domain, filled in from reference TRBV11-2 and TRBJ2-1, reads EAGVAQSPRYKIIEKRQSVAFWCNPISGHATLYWYQQILGQGPKLLIQFQNNGVVDDSQLPKDRFSAERLKGVDSTLKIQPAKLEDSAVYLCASSLAGLVYHEQFFGPGTRLTVL.

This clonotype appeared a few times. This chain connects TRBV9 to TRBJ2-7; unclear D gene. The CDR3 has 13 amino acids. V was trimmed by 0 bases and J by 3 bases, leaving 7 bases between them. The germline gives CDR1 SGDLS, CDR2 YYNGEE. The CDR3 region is CASSVGDGYEQYF. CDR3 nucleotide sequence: TGTGCCAGCAGCGTAGGAGACGGCTACGAGCAGTACTTC.

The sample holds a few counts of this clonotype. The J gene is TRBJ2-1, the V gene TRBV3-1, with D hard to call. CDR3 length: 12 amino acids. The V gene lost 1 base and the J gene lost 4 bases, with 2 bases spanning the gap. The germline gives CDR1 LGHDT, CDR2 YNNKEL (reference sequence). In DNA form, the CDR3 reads TGTGCCAGCAGCCAAGTATACAATGAGCAGTTCTTC. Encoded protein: CASSQVYNEQFF.

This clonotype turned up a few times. The CDR3 DNA reads TGCAGTGCTACCGCACAGGGGCGGTTTTTCACTGAAGCTTTCTTT. Translated, it gives CSATAQGRFFTEAFF. This chain links TRBV20-1 with TRBJ1-1; 7 positions match TRBD1. V lost 4 bases, J lost 4 bases, and 12 bases stayed unmatched. The CDR3 is made up of 15 amino acids. Germline CDR1 reads DFQATT; CDR2 reads SNEGSKA (reference sequence).

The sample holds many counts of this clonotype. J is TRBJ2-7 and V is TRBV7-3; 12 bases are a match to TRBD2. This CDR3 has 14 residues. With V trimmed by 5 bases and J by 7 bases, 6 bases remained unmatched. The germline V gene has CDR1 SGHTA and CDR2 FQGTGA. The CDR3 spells CASSPLAGGGEQYF. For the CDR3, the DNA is TGTGCCAGCAGCCCACTAGCGGGAGGTGGGGAGCAGTACTTC.

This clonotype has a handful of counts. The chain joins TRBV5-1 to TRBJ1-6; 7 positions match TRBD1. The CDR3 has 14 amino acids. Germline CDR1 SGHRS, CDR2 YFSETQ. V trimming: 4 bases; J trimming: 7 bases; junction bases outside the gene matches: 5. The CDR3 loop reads CASSPGTVNSPLHF. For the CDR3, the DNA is TGCGCCAGCAGCCCCGGGACAGTAAATTCACCCCTCCACTTT.